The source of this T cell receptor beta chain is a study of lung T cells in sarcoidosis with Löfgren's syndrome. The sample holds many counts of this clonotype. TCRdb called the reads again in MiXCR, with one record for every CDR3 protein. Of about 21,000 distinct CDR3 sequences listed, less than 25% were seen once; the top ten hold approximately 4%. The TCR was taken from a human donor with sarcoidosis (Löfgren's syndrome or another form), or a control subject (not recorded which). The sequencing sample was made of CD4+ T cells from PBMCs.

The CDR3 is CASSQGRGANTEAFF. CDR3 DNA: TGTGCCAGCAGCCAAGGGAGGGGAGCTAACACTGAAGCTTTCTTT. J is TRBJ1-1 and V is TRBV14, with D maybe TRBD1 (5 bases). Germline V gene sequence: CDR1 SGHDN, CDR2 FVKESK. The CDR3 runs to 15 residues. The V end lost 1 base, the J end lost 2 bases, and 11 bases lay between the germline ends.